This TCR beta chain was profiled in a study of identical twins. TCRdb recomputed calls from the 5' RACE reads with MiXCR, one row per CDR3 protein. The data hold some 500,000 distinct CDR3 sequences, with 20% to 25% observed a single time. These data were also reused for a study on T cells expressing NK-cell markers. That work adds: CD3+CD56+NKG2C+, CD3+CD56+NKG2C- and CD3+CD56-NKG2C+ T cells, once sorted, supplied the TCR beta repertoires. Of the CD8+ T cell pool in over 5 donors, roughly 1.0-8% was accounted for by dominant NKG2C+ clonotypes.

The sample consisted of CD4+ T cells sorted from blood. The TCR was taken from a woman aged 18-29 years in good health.

The CDR3 here is CASSLLKRGGSSDEQFF. CDR3 bases: TGTGCCAGCAGCTTATTAAAGCGGGGGGGAAGTTCGGATGAGCAGTTCTTC. The chain is built from TRBV7-6 and TRBJ2-1, with 10 bases fitting TRBD2. The germline V gene has CDR1 SGHVS and CDR2 FNYEAQ. After removal of 2 bases from V and 8 bases from J, the junction contained 12 bases not matched to a gene. This CDR3 contains 17 residues.